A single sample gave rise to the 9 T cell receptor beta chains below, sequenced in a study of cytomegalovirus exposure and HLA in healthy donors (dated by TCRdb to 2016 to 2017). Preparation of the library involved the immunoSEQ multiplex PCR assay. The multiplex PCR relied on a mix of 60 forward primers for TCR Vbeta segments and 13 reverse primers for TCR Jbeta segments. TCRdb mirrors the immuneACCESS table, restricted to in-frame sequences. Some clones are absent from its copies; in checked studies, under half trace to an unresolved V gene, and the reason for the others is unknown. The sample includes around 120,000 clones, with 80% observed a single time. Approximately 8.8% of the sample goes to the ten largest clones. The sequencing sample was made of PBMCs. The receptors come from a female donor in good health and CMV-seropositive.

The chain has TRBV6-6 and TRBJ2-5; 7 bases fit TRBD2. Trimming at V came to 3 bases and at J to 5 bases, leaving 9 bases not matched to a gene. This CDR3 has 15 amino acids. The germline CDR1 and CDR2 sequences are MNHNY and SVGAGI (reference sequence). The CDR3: CASSYVTRGGETQYF. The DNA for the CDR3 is TGTGCCAGCAGTTATGTGACGAGGGGAGGGGAGACCCAGTACTTC.

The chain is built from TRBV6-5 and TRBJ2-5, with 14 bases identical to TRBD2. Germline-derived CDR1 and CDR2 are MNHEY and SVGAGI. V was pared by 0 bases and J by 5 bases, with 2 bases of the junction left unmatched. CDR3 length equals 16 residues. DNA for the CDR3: TGTGCCAGCAGTTACTCTGGACTAGCGGGGGGCGAGACCCAGTACTTC. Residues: CASSYSGLAGGETQYF.

Here the CDR3 DNA reads TGTGCCAGCAGTTACGGAAGCAGGGGGCCGGGAAACACCATATATTTT. Encoded protein: CASSYGSRGPGNTIYF. The chain is built from TRBV6-6 and TRBJ1-3; 8 nucleotides line up with TRBD1. The CDR3 is made up of 16 amino acids. V lost 2 bases, J lost 4 bases, and 7 bases stayed unmatched. Germline CDR1 and CDR2: MNHNY and SVGAGI (reference sequence).

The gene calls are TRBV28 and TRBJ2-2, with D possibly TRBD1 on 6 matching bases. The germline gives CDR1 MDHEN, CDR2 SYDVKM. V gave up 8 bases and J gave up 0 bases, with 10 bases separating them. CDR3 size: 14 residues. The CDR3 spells CASLTGSNTGELFF. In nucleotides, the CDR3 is TGTGCCAGCCTGACAGGCTCGAACACCGGGGAGCTGTTTTTT.

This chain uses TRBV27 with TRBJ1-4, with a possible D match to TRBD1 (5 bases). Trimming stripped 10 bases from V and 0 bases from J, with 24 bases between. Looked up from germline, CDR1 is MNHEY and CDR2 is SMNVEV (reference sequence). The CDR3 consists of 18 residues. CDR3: CATKVGSRGTATNEKLFF. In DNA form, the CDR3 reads TGTGCCACCAAAGTAGGATCAAGGGGCACAGCAACTAATGAAAAACTGTTTTTT.

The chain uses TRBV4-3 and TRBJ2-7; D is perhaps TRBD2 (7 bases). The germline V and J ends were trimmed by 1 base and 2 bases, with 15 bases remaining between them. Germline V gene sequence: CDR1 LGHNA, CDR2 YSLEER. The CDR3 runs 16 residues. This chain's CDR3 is CASSQVAEGGAYEQYF. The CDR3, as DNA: TGCGCCAGCAGCCAAGTTGCGGAGGGGGGGGCCTACGAGCAGTACTTC.

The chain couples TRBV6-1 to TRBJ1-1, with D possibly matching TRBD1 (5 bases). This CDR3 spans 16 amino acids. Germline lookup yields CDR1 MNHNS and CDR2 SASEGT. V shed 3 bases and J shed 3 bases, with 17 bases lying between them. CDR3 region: CASSEFFGWGDTEAFF. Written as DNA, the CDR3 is TGTGCCAGCAGTGAGTTTTTTGGGTGGGGGGACACTGAAGCTTTCTTT.

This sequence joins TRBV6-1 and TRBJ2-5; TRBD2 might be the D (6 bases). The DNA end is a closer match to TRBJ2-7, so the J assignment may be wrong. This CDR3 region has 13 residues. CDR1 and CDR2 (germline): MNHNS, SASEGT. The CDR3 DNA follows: TGTGCCAGCAGGGGGGACTCCGGGTACGAGCAGTACTTC. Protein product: CASRGDSGYEQYF.

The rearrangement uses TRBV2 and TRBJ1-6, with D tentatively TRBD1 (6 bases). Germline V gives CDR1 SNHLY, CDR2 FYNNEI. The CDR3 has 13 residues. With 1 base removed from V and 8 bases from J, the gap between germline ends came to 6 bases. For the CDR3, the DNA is TGTGCCAGCAGTGAAGGACAGGATTCACCCCTCCACTTT. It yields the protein CASSEGQDSPLHF. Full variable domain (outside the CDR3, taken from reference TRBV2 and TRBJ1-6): EPEVTQTPSHQVTQMGQEVILRCVPISNHLYFYWYRQILGQKVEFLVSFYNNEISEKSEIFDDQFSVERPDGSNFTLKIRSTKLEDSAMYFCASSEGQDSPLHFGNGTRLTVT.